This T cell receptor (beta chain) was found in a study of T cell responses to AZD1222 COVID-19 vaccine. In the study overall: Researchers grouped second doses given at about 4 or about 12 weeks into one pool. Regarding the study as a whole: Donors were mostly white British, more females; clonal diversity possibly underestimated. None of the repertoires were sampled until the peak T cell response had passed.

Comment on this clone: Its antigen is undetermined.

Germline-derived CDR1 and CDR2 are KGHDR and SFDVKD. The CDR3 is 13 residues long. Trimming shortened V by 5 bases and J by 7 bases, and 13 bases separated the two germline ends. Clones were read by immunoSEQ multiplex PCR, and TCRdb kept only the in-frame ones, dropping some. The sample has about 110,000 clones; 89% are singletons. This receptor was obtained from an adult in good health. This chain joins TRBV24-1 and TRBJ1-2, with D perhaps matching TRBD1 (6 bases). The source material was peripheral blood, sampled on day 0 of AZD1222 vaccination. Here the CDR3 DNA reads TGTGCCACCAGTGGCGGGGGCGCCGGTGGCTACACCTTC. Translation: CATSGGGAGGYTF.